The 8 T cell receptor beta chains presented below share a single source sample, sequenced in a study of T cell repertoires in cytomegalovirus infection. Which antigens these TCRs recognize remains unknown. TCRdb redid the calling of the reads with MiXCR, one entry per CDR3 protein. The table lists roughly 800,000 distinct CDR3 sequences, approximately 32% of them singletons, with roughly 14% in the top ten. Sequences were derived from cultured CD8+ T cells from PBMCs, sampled from culture after CMV antigen stimulation. Receptors originate from a human donor in good health (CMV status not recorded). Some clones in this sample may be carry-over from other donors' samples.

This clonotype has ten or more counts. The genes are TRBV7-6 and TRBJ1-1; perhaps TRBD1 as D (5 bases). Germline CDR1 reads SGHVS; CDR2 reads FNYEAQ. This CDR3 has 15 residues. V shed 2 bases and J shed 0 bases, with 10 bases lying between them. Written as DNA, the CDR3 is TGTGCCAGCAGCTTAACCTTGGGGCTGAACACTGAAGCTTTCTTT. Translation: CASSLTLGLNTEAFF.

DNA of the CDR3: TGTGCCAGCAGTGATTGGCAGATCAAAGATGAGCAGTTCTTC. Translation: CASSDWQIKDEQFF. The genes are TRBV6-1 and TRBJ2-1; D gene unclear. CDR1 MNHNS and CDR2 SASEGT come from the germline V gene. CDR3 length: 14 amino acids. V gave up 3 bases and J gave up 8 bases, with 14 bases separating them.

V gene TRBV6-5 combines with J gene TRBJ2-1; D call uncertain. The germline CDR1 and CDR2 sequences are MNHEY and SVGAGI. The CDR3 runs to 12 residues. Trimming left V 5 bases short and J 9 bases short, with 11 bases between. Here the CDR3 DNA reads TGTGCCAGCAGTAAATACCTCGGTGAGCAGTTCTTC. This sequence encodes CASSKYLGEQFF.

This clonotype was counted ten times or more. The chain recombines TRBV7-3 with TRBJ2-6, with D perhaps matching TRBD1 (5 bases). The ends were cut back, 2 bases at V and 1 base at J, with 15 bases in the middle. Germline V lookup: CDR1 SGHTA, CDR2 FQGTGA. The CDR3 spans 18 residues. CDR3 in DNA: TGTGCCAGCAGCTTAGGGGCAGCCCACTCGTCTGGGGCCAACGTCCTGACTTTC. Its translation is CASSLGAAHSSGANVLTF.

This clonotype occurred a few times. The chain couples TRBV7-6 to TRBJ1-2; D gene uncertain. In germline, CDR1 is SGHVS, CDR2 FNYEAQ. V lost 1 base, J lost 8 bases, and 14 bases lay in between. CDR3 length: 14 residues. CDR3: CASSLDYTNWGYTF. The CDR3, as DNA: TGTGCCAGCAGCTTAGACTACACCAACTGGGGCTACACCTTC.

CDR3 sequence: CSVLSGDYGYTF. The DNA for the CDR3 is TGCAGCGTTTTATCGGGGGATTATGGCTACACCTTC. V is TRBV29-1 and J is TRBJ1-2; a weak D match, TRBD1 (5 bases). Germline V gives CDR1 SQVTM, CDR2 ANQGSEA. This CDR3 region has 12 residues. The V end lost 5 bases, the J end lost 5 bases, and 12 bases lay between the germline ends.

The chain employs TRBV24-1 and TRBJ2-2; D is unresolved. The CDR3 covers 16 residues. Between the trimmed V and J ends, which lost 4 bases and 4 bases, there was a span of 15 bases. CDR1 and CDR2 from the germline V gene are KGHDR and SFDVKD. Here the CDR3 DNA reads TGTGCCACCAGTGAAAGAGAGTTAGAGACCACCGGGGAGCTGTTTTTT. It translates to CATSERELETTGELFF.

This clonotype was seen just once. The gene calls are TRBV24-1 and TRBJ1-2, with D perhaps TRBD1 (5 bases). V lost 7 bases and J 8 bases, leaving 13 bases between the germline ends. There are 12 residues in the CDR3. The V gene's germline CDR1 is KGHDR and CDR2 SFDVKD. This CDR3 is CATRDRYEGYTF. CDR3 bases: TGTGCCACCAGAGACAGATATGAAGGCTACACCTTC.